The 14 T cell receptor beta chains in this list originate from one sample, sequenced in a study of blood T cell repertoires in COVID-19. Generated by immunoSEQ multiplex PCR, the TCRdb table keeps only in-frame clones and is missing some. The sample lists 150,000 to 200,000 clones, around four fifths occurring once. Sequencing used peripheral blood. The origin of the receptors is a woman between 65 and 79 years old with COVID-19, enrolled during active disease.

This clone was counted a single time. J is TRBJ1-2 and V is TRBV28, with a possible D match to TRBD1 (5 bases). The CDR3 is made up of 14 amino acids. V was trimmed by 2 bases and J by 5 bases, leaving 12 bases between them. The germline CDR1 and CDR2 sequences are MDHEN and SYDVKM. As DNA, the CDR3 is TGTGCCAGCAGTTTAATGGGGCTGTGGTATGGCTACACCTTC. Amino acid sequence: CASSLMGLWYGYTF.

The chain employs TRBV2 and TRBJ2-2; D gene unclear. Germline V gives CDR1 SNHLY, CDR2 FYNNEI. Trimming removed 0 bases from V and 4 bases from J, with 9 bases in between. This CDR3 is built from 15 residues. This CDR3 reads CASSEAVRATGELFF. The CDR3 DNA follows: TGTGCCAGCAGTGAAGCAGTTCGAGCCACCGGGGAGCTGTTTTTT.

The chain couples TRBV7-2 to TRBJ2-5, with D perhaps matching TRBD1 (6 bases). The V gene lost 1 base and the J gene lost 2 bases, with 17 bases spanning the gap. This CDR3 spans 17 amino acids. Germline V lookup: CDR1 SGHTA, CDR2 FQGNSA. The CDR3 is CASSLGTGQIFQETQYF. DNA for the CDR3: TGTGCCAGCAGCTTAGGTACGGGACAAATATTTCAAGAGACCCAGTACTTC.

Written as DNA, the CDR3 is TGCGCCAGCAGCGGGGGGGGACAGGGTGGCGAGCAGTACTTC. It yields the protein CASSGGGQGGEQYF. The chain joins TRBV5-1 to TRBJ2-7; 9 positions match TRBD1. J was trimmed by 6 bases and V by 4 bases; bases with no gene match: 8. Germline-derived CDR1 and CDR2 are SGHRS and YFSETQ. The length of the CDR3 is 14 residues.

The chain recombines TRBV6-5 with TRBJ1-5; no definite D call. Trimming pared 5 bases from V and 7 bases from J, leaving 18 bases between. Germline V gene data show CDR1 as MNHEY and CDR2 as SVGAGI. The CDR3 has 15 amino acids. DNA for the CDR3: TGTGCCAGCAGTCCCCTATCACTAGGAGGACAGCCCCAGCATTTT. Residues: CASSPLSLGGQPQHF.

This clone has only one observation. The chain couples TRBV28 to TRBJ2-1, with 10 nucleotides matching TRBD2. The length of the CDR3 is 16 residues. V dropped 6 bases and J dropped 8; count of bases not matched to a gene: 13. Germline CDR1 is MDHEN and CDR2 is SYDVKM. This chain's CDR3 is CASSPHPGTSVHEQFF. CDR3 nucleotide sequence: TGTGCCAGCAGCCCCCACCCCGGGACTAGCGTGCATGAGCAGTTCTTC.

The V and J genes are TRBV18 and TRBJ2-1, with 14 positions matching TRBD2. This CDR3 contains 19 residues. CDR1 KGHSH and CDR2 LQKENI come from the germline V gene. The junction had 9 bases not matched to a gene; V was cut back by 5 bases and J by 0 bases. CDR3 protein: CASSSGTSGSVVSYNEQFF. In DNA form, the CDR3 reads TGTGCCAGCTCATCAGGGACTAGCGGGAGTGTCGTCTCCTACAATGAGCAGTTCTTC.

This chain connects TRBV29-1 to TRBJ1-2, with 7 bases that match TRBD1. Trimming took 4 bases from V and 8 from J; bases not matched to a gene: 7. The CDR3 is 12 residues long. CDR1 is SQVTM and CDR2 is ANQGSEA in the germline V gene. The CDR3 coding sequence is TGCAGCGTTGTATCAGGGGGAGACGGCTACACCTTC. Amino acids: CSVVSGGDGYTF.

The chain recombines TRBV9 with TRBJ1-2; D ambiguous. The CDR3 sequence is 14 residues long. The V and J ends lost 1 base and 6 bases respectively, with 13 bases between them. CDR1 is SGDLS and CDR2 is YYNGEE in the germline V gene. CDR3 DNA: TGTGCCAGCAGCGTAAAGTCTCAGGCTGATGGCTACACCTTC. This gives the protein CASSVKSQADGYTF. The whole variable domain, remainder taken from reference TRBV9 and TRBJ1-2, is DSGVTQTPKHLITATGQRVTLRCSPRSGDLSVYWYQQSLDQGLQFLIQYYNGEERAKGNILERFSAQQFPDLHSELNLSSLELGDSALYFCASSVKSQADGYTFGSGTRLTVV.

The rearrangement uses TRBV5-1 and TRBJ2-3; 12 positions agree with TRBD2. The CDR3 loop spans 18 amino acids. J lost 1 base, V lost 2 bases, and 8 bases had no gene match. Per the germline V gene, CDR1 is SGHRS and CDR2 is YFSETQ. As DNA, the CDR3 is TGCGCCAGCAGCTTCGGGTGGACTAGCGGGAAGGGCACAGATACGCAGTATTTT. Protein product: CASSFGWTSGKGTDTQYF.

The genes are TRBV29-1 and TRBJ2-1; 14 positions agree with TRBD2. CDR3 length: 14 residues. The germline gives CDR1 SQVTM, CDR2 ANQGSEA. The V gene end was trimmed by 7 bases and the J gene end by 9 bases; junction bases not matched to a gene: 8. Written as DNA, the CDR3 is TGCAGCGCTGGACTAGCGGGAGGTCATGGTGAGCAGTTCTTC. This gives the protein CSAGLAGGHGEQFF.

V gene TRBV3-1 (or the pseudogene TRBV3-2) combines with J gene TRBJ2-1; 8 nucleotides agree with TRBD2. CDR1 and CDR2 from the germline V gene are LGHDT and YNNKEL (reference sequence). The trim removed 3 bases at V and 15 bases at J, leaving 7 bases unmatched. The CDR3 runs to 12 residues. The CDR3 sequence is CASSHRAGAWFF. The DNA for the CDR3 is TGTGCCAGCAGCCACCGAGCGGGAGCCTGGTTCTTC.

V usage is TRBV5-1 and J usage is TRBJ1-5; no reliable D call. The CDR3 is 13 residues long. The V end lost 3 bases, the J end lost 10 bases, and 14 bases lay between the germline ends. Per germline, CDR1 SGHRS and CDR2 YFSETQ. The CDR3 protein is CASSSEGPNPQHF. As DNA, the CDR3 is TGCGCCAGCAGCTCCGAGGGCCCGAATCCCCAGCATTTT.

V and J are TRBV30 and TRBJ1-6; D is unresolved. CDR1 and CDR2 from the germline V gene are GTSNPN and SVGIG (reference sequence). This CDR3 comprises 15 residues. V was clipped by 4 bases and J by 0 bases, with 10 bases between them. The CDR3 sequence: CAWKFTSSYNSPLHF. DNA of the CDR3: TGTGCCTGGAAATTCACGAGCTCCTATAATTCACCCCTCCACTTT.